The 14 T cell receptor beta chains given below trace back to one sample, sequenced in a study of T cell repertoires in cytomegalovirus infection. TCRdb fed the reads into MiXCR, producing one record per CDR3 protein. The sample lists 650,000 to 900,000 distinct CDR3 sequences, roughly 28% seen once, with about 12% in the top ten. Their target antigens are unknown. The sequencing used cultured CD8+ T cells from PBMCs, collected from culture after CMV antigen stimulation. Receptors originate from a human donor in good health (CMV status not recorded). Some clones in this sample may be carry-over from other donors' samples.

This chain connects TRBV24-1 to TRBJ2-1, with 8 bases lining up with TRBD2. With 7 bases clipped from V and 10 bases from J, the junction kept 8 bases outside the gene matches. The CDR3 has 13 amino acids. The germline gives CDR1 KGHDR, CDR2 SFDVKD. CDR3 region: CATSQRGTGEQFF. In DNA, the CDR3 is TGTGCCACCAGCCAGCGGGGGACTGGGGAGCAGTTCTTC.

This chain connects TRBV6-5 to TRBJ1-6; TRBD1 might be the D (5 bases). Germline lookup yields CDR1 MNHEY and CDR2 SVGAGI. The CDR3 covers 15 residues. V was cut by 5 bases and J by 1 base, with 9 bases left in between. The CDR3 bases are TGTGCCAGCAGTCCAGGGTGGTCCTATAATTCACCCCTCCACTTT. Amino acid sequence: CASSPGWSYNSPLHF.

As regards this clonotype: Mismatch with germline at one junction end may stem from a read error. V and J are TRBV13 and TRBJ2-6; 7 positions match TRBD1. Germline-derived CDR1 and CDR2 are PRHDT and FYEKMQ (reference sequence). This CDR3 has 18 residues. The CDR3 DNA sequence: TGTGCCGGCAGCGTTGACAGGGTTTTTATTTCTGGGGCCAACGTCCTGACTTTC. It codes for CAGSVDRVFISGANVLTF.

This clonotype has more than one count but fewer than ten. This sequence joins TRBV5-1 and TRBJ2-2; possible D gene TRBD1, 6 bases. Trimming cost V 5 bases and J 2 bases, with 13 bases left between them. The CDR3 loop spans 15 amino acids. Per the germline V gene, CDR1 is SGHRS and CDR2 is YFSETQ. Written as DNA, the CDR3 is TGCGCCAGCAGTACCGCCGGGACAAACACCGGGGAGCTGTTTTTT. It translates to CASSTAGTNTGELFF.

The chain joins TRBV6-5 to TRBJ2-7; D gene uncertain. This CDR3 is built from 16 residues. The V gene lost 5 bases and the J gene lost 2 bases, with 19 bases spanning the gap. Per the germline V gene, CDR1 is MNHEY and CDR2 is SVGAGI. The CDR3 loop is CASSRSVPGPAYEQYV. The CDR3 bases are TGTGCCAGCAGTCGATCTGTACCGGGCCCGGCCTACGAGCAGTACGTC.

This clonotype was seen repeatedly, ten times or more. The CDR3 here is CASNSGTGNTGELFF. The CDR3, as DNA: TGCGCCAGCAACTCTGGGACTGGGAACACCGGGGAGCTGTTTTTT. This sequence joins TRBV10-1 and TRBJ2-2, with D possibly matching TRBD2 (6 bases). The V end lost 7 bases, the J end lost 1 base, and 13 bases lay between the germline ends. There are 15 residues in the CDR3. Germline loops: CDR1 WNHNN, CDR2 SYGVQD (reference sequence).

There are many counts of this clonotype. J is TRBJ1-5 and V is TRBV10-3, with TRBD1 matching 7 bases. The germline CDR1 and CDR2 sequences are ENHRY and SYGVKD. This CDR3 has 15 residues. The junction had 10 bases not matched to a gene; V was cut back by 6 bases and J by 5 bases. CDR3 nucleotides: TGTGCCATCAGAAGCACCGACAGGGCGGATCAGCCCCAGCATTTT. Encoded protein: CAIRSTDRADQPQHF.

This clonotype was detected ten times or more. This chain connects TRBV12-3 or TRBV12-4 to TRBJ2-1, with TRBD1 matching over 9 bases. The trim removed 7 bases at V and 5 bases at J, leaving 9 bases unmatched. The CDR3 totals 15 residues. Here the CDR3 DNA reads TGTGCCAGCACCACCGGGACAGGGCCCCACAATGAGCAGTTCTTC. It translates to CASTTGTGPHNEQFF.

This chain links TRBV9 with TRBJ1-2; D not certain. The CDR3 contains 16 residues. V lost 0 bases and J lost 4, with 16 bases in between. The germline V gene encodes CDR1 SGDLS and CDR2 YYNGEE. The CDR3 loop reads CASSVASRRDAYGYTF. The CDR3 nucleotides are TGTGCCAGCAGCGTAGCTTCTAGACGGGATGCCTATGGCTACACCTTC.

The sample holds many counts of this clonotype. The genes are TRBV7-2 and TRBJ1-5, with 8 bases that match TRBD1. Germline lookup yields CDR1 SGHTA and CDR2 FQGNSA. The V gene end was trimmed by 5 bases and the J gene end by 0 bases; junction bases not matched to a gene: 3. The CDR3 is made up of 15 amino acids. CDR3 amino acids: CASSTGTGSNQPQHF. The CDR3 bases are TGTGCCAGCAGCACGGGGACAGGTAGCAATCAGCCCCAGCATTTT.

CDR3 amino acids: CASSPEAPSGIWFDLGEKLFF. In DNA form, the CDR3 reads TGTGCCAGCTCACCAGAGGCCCCCTCCGGGATCTGGTTCGACCTAGGGGAAAAACTGTTTTTT. The chain has TRBV18 and TRBJ1-4; no clear D gene. Per germline, CDR1 KGHSH and CDR2 LQKENI. V was shortened by 2 bases and J by 8 bases, with 33 bases between the two germline ends. This CDR3 contains 21 residues.

The V and J genes are TRBV28 and TRBJ2-7; D gene ambiguous. The V end lost 5 bases, the J end lost 3 bases, and 11 bases lay between the germline ends. The CDR3 contains 13 residues. In germline, CDR1 is MDHEN, CDR2 SYDVKM. The CDR3 nucleotides read TGTGCCAGCAGTGAGGTAGTAGGCTACGAGCAGTACGTC. The encoded protein is CASSEVVGYEQYV.

J is TRBJ2-7 and V is TRBV20-1, with 7 positions matching TRBD1. The germline CDR1 and CDR2 sequences are DFQATT and SNEGSKA (reference sequence). CDR3 length: 12 residues. CDR3 nucleotides: TGCAGCACCCGGACAGGCAACTACGAGCAGTACTTC. Amino acids: CSTRTGNYEQYF.

This clonotype was counted at least ten times. The gene calls are TRBV7-8 and TRBJ1-1; D gene ambiguous. This CDR3 spans 13 amino acids. Germline V lookup: CDR1 SGHVS, CDR2 FQNEAQ. V was cut by 5 bases and J by 1 base, with 8 bases left in between. CDR3 region: CASSPEPNTEAFF. The CDR3 nucleotides read TGTGCCAGCAGCCCTGAACCGAACACTGAAGCTTTCTTT.